This TCR beta chain was sequenced in a study of identical twins. This clonotype was recorded a few times. Trimming shortened V by 4 bases and J by 6 bases, and 8 bases separated the two germline ends. CDR3 length equals 11 residues. Germline V lookup: CDR1 SGHRS, CDR2 YFSETQ. Each CDR3 protein is one row after TCRdb ran MiXCR on the 5' RACE reads. The sample holds hundreds of thousands of distinct CDR3 sequences, 8.6% seen once. Separately, the same data were catalogued under a study of yellow fever vaccine responses in identical twins.

The rearrangement links TRBV5-1 to TRBJ2-7, with D possibly matching TRBD2 (6 bases). The sample consisted of PBMCs. This receptor was obtained from a woman aged 18-30 years in good health. CDR3 bases: TGCGCCAGCAGCAGCGGGCCCGAGCAGTACTTC. Its translation is CASSSGPEQYF.